This passage covers 7 T cell receptor beta chains from one sample sequenced in a study of identical twins. One entry per CDR3 protein results from TCRdb running MiXCR on the 5' RACE reads. The table shows under 300,000 distinct CDR3 sequences, with 6.5% to 8% occurring only once. These data were also filed under a second study, of T cells expressing NK-cell markers.

Sequencing was performed on CD8+ T cells sorted from blood. These TCRs come from a woman aged 18-29 years in good health.

There are many counts of this clonotype. V gene TRBV29-1 combines with J gene TRBJ2-5; D possibly corresponds to TRBD1 (5 bases). The CDR3 is 12 residues long. CDR1 and CDR2 (germline): SQVTM, ANQGSEA. Trimming pared 0 bases from V and 5 bases from J, leaving 7 bases between. Here the CDR3 reads CSVEEGVETQYF. In DNA form, the CDR3 reads TGCAGCGTTGAAGAAGGGGTCGAGACCCAGTACTTC.

The chain joins TRBV29-1 to TRBJ2-1; 7 bases are shared with TRBD2. The CDR3 is 14 residues long. V lost 3 bases to trimming and J lost 4 bases; unmatched junction nucleotides: 6. Germline CDR1 is SQVTM and CDR2 is ANQGSEA. CDR3 DNA: TGCAGCGTTGAGCCGACTAGCAGATACAATGAGCAGTTCTTC. This codes for CSVEPTSRYNEQFF.

This clonotype was observed a few times. The chain is built from TRBV12-3 or TRBV12-4 and TRBJ2-1; no firm D call. Trimming shortened V by 5 bases and J by 6 bases, and 14 bases separated the two germline ends. The CDR3 loop spans 14 amino acids. For the CDR3, the DNA is TGTGCCAGCAGTCCTAGTCTACGGCGCAATGAGCAGTTCTTC. Translating gives CASSPSLRRNEQFF.

In this sample, this clonotype turned up many times. The genes are TRBV10-2 and TRBJ1-1; no reliable D call. This CDR3 is 13 amino acids long. The ends were cut back, 3 bases at V and 1 base at J, with 6 bases in the middle. Germline CDR1 is WSHSY and CDR2 is SAAADI. The CDR3: CASSEPGNTEAFF. CDR3 DNA sequence: TGCGCCAGCAGTGAACCGGGGAACACTGAAGCTTTCTTT.

V usage is TRBV6-2 or TRBV6-3 and J usage is TRBJ1-2; 7 bases are a match to TRBD1. Germline V gene sequence: CDR1 MNHEY, CDR2 SVGEGT. V was pared by 5 bases and J by 6 bases, with 6 bases of the junction left unmatched. The CDR3 has 13 amino acids. The CDR3 region is CASSPTGSNGYTF. The CDR3, as DNA: TGTGCCAGCAGTCCGACAGGGAGTAATGGCTACACCTTC.

This chain joins TRBV20-1 and TRBJ2-7, with unresolved D. The V and J ends lost 0 bases and 0 bases respectively, with 9 bases between them. Germline assignment: CDR1 DFQATT and CDR2 SNEGSKA (reference sequence). The length of the CDR3 is 14 residues. This chain's CDR3 is CSARDPEVSYEQYF. The CDR3 nucleotides are TGCAGTGCTAGAGATCCGGAAGTCTCCTACGAGCAGTACTTC.

The rearrangement uses TRBV4-3 and TRBJ2-2, with D possibly matching TRBD1 (5 bases). The V end lost 0 bases, the J end lost 5 bases, and 10 bases lay between the germline ends. The germline gives CDR1 LGHNA, CDR2 YSLEER. There are 15 residues in the CDR3. The CDR3 protein is CASSQDRRQTGELFF. The CDR3 region has the DNA TGCGCCAGCAGCCAAGATCGCAGACAGACCGGGGAGCTGTTTTTT.